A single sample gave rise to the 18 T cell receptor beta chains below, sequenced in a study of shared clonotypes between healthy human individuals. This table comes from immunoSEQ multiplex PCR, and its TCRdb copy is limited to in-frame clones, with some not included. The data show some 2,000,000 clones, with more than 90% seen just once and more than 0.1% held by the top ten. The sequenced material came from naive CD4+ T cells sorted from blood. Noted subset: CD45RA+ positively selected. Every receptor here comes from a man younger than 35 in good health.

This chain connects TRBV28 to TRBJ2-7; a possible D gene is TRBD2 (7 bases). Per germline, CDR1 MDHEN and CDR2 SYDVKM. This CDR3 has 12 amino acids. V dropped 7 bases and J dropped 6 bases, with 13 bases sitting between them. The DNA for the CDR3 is TGTGCCAGCACCCTAAGGGGGGGCGAGCAGTACTTC. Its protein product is CASTLRGGEQYF.

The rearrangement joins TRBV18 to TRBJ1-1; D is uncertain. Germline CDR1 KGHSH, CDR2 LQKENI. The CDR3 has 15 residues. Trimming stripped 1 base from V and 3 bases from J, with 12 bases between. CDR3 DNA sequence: TGTGCCAGCTCACCACAAGACGGTCCCTACACTGAAGCTTTCTTT. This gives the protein CASSPQDGPYTEAFF.

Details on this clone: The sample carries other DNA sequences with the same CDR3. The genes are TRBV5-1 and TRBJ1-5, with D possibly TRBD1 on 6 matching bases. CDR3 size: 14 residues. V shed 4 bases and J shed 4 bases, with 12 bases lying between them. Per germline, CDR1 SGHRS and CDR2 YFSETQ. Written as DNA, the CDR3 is TGCGCCAGCAGCCCGGACAGCCCTAATCAGCCCCAGCATTTT. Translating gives CASSPDSPNQPQHF.

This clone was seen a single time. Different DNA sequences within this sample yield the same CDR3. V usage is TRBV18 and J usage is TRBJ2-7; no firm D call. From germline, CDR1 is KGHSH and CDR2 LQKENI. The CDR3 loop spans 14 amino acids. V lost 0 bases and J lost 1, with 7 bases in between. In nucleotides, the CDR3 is TGTGCCAGCTCACCACCGAGCAGGTCCTACGAGCAGTACTTC. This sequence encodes CASSPPSRSYEQYF.

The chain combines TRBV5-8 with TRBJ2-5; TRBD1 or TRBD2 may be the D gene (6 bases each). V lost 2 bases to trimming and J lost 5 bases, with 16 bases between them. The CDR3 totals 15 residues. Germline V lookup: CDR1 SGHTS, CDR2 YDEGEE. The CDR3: CASSFIGGKEETQYF. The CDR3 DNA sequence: TGTGCCAGCAGCTTCATCGGGGGCAAGGAGGAGACCCAGTACTTC.

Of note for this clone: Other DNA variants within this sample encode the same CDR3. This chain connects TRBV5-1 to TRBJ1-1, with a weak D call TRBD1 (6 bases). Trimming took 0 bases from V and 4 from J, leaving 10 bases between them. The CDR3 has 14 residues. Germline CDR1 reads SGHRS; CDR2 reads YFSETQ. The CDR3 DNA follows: TGCGCCAGCAGCTTGGCGGGGGCCGGCACTGAAGCTTTCTTT. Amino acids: CASSLAGAGTEAFF.

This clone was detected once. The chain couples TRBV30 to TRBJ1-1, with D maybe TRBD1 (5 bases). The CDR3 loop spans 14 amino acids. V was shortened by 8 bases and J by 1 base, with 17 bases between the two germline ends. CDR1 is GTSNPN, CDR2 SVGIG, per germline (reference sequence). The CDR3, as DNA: TGTGCCCAGTTCCAGCGAGGGACGAACACTGAAGCTTTCTTT. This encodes CAQFQRGTNTEAFF.

The DNA for the CDR3 is TGTGCCAGCAGGCCCCGAGCCATCACTGAAGCTTTCTTT. Translated, it gives CASRPRAITEAFF. This chain connects TRBV6-5 to TRBJ1-1, with D unclear. The V gene's germline CDR1 is MNHEY and CDR2 SVGAGI. The CDR3 extends over 13 amino acids. The germline V and J ends were trimmed by 6 bases and 4 bases, with 12 bases remaining between them.

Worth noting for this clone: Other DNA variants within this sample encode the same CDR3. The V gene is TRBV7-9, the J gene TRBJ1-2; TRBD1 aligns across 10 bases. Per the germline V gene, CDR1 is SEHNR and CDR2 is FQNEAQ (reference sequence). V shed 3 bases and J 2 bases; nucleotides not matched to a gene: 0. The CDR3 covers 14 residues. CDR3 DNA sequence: TGTGCCAGCAGCTTGACAGGGGGCAACTATGGCTACACCTTC. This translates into CASSLTGGNYGYTF.

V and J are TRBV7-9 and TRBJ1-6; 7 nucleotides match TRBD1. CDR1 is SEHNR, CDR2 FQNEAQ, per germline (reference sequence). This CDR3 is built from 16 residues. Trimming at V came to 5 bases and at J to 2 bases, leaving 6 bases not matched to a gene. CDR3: CASSPGGFPYNSPLHF. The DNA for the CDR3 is TGTGCCAGCAGCCCAGGGGGTTTCCCCTATAATTCACCCCTCCACTTT. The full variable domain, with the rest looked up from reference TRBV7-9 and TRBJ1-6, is DTGVSQNPRHKITKRGQNVTFRCDPISEHNRLYWYRQTLGQGPEFLTYFQNEAQLEKSRLLSDRFSAERPKGSFSTLEIQRTEQGDSAMYLCASSPGGFPYNSPLHFGNGTRLTVT.

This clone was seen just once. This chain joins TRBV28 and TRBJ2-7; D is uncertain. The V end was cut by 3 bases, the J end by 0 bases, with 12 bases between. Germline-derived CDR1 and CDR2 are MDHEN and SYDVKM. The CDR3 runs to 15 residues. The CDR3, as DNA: TGTGCCAGCAGTTTTTCGGAGAAGAGCTCCTACGAGCAGTACTTC. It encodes CASSFSEKSSYEQYF.

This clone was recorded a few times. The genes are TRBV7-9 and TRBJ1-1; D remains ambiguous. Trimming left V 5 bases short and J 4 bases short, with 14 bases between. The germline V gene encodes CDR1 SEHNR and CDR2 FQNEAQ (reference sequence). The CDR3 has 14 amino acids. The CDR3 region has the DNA TGTGCCAGCAGCATCGGACTATTCAGCACTGAAGCTTTCTTT. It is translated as CASSIGLFSTEAFF.

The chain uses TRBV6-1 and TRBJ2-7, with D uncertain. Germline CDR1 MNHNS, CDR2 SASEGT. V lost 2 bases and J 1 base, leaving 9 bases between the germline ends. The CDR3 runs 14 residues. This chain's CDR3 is CASSENSVSYEQYF. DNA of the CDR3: TGTGCCAGCAGTGAAAACTCAGTTTCCTACGAGCAGTACTTC.

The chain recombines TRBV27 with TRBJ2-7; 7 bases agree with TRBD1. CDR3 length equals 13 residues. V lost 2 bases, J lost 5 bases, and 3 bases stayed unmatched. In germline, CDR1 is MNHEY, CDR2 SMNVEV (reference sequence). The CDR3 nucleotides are TGTGCCAGCAGTTTAAGACAGGGCGACGAGCAGTACTTC. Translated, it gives CASSLRQGDEQYF.

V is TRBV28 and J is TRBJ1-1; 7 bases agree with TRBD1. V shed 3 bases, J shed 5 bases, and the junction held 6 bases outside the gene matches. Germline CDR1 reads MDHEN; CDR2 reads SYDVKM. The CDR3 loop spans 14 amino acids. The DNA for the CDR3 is TGTGCCAGCAGTTTTGACAGGGTAGGAACTGAAGCTTTCTTT. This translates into CASSFDRVGTEAFF.

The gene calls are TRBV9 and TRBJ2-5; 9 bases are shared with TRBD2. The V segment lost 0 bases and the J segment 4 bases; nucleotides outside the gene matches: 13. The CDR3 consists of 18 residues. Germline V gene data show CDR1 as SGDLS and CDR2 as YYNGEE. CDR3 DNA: TGTGCCAGCAGCGTAGGTCTCCTATTAGCGGGAGTTAGAGAGACCCAGTACTTC. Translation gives CASSVGLLLAGVRETQYF.

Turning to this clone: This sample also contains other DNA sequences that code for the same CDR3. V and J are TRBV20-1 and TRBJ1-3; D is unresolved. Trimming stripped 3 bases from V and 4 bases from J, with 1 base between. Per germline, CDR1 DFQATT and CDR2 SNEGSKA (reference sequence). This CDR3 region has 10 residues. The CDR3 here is CSARGNTIYF. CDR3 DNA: TGCAGTGCTAGGGGAAACACCATATATTTT.

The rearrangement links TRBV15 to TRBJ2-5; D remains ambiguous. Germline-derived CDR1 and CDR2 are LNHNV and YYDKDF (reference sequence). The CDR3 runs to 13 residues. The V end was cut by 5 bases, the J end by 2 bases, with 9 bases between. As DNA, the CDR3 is TGTGCCACCAGCTCTCGAGCACAAGAGACCCAGTACTTC. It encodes CATSSRAQETQYF. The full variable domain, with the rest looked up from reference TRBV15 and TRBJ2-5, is DAMVIQNPRYQVTQFGKPVTLSCSQTLNHNVMYWYQQKSSQAPKLLFHYYDKDFNNEADTPDNFQSRRPNTSFCFLDIRSPGLGDTAMYLCATSSRAQETQYFGPGTRLLVL.